A selection of T cell receptor beta chains follows, all from one sample in a study of T-cell memory formation after mild COVID-19. TCRdb re-called the 5' RACE reads with MiXCR, one entry per CDR3 protein. The sample contains around 300,000 distinct CDR3 sequences, 15% to 20% of which appear only once. The sample was PBMCs or a T cell subset sorted from them (not recorded which). These receptors were taken from a man aged 18 to 29 who had mild COVID-19 (a few samples of this study predate the infection). Cell type and time point are not known. Both conserved end residues are part of each CDR3. A D gene is named only where the DNA matches it firmly. Size is stated for part of the rows, as once, few or many counts, or as a class when the clone is expanded.

TRBV12-3/TRBV12-4	TRBJ1-4	.	TRBD1	TGTGCCAGCAGGTACAGGGGGATAAATGAAAAACTGTTTTTT	CASRYRGINEKLFF
TRBV10-3	TRBJ2-5	.	.	TGTGCCATCAGTGACTCGAAGGGCACGCAAGAGACCCAGTACTTC	CAISDSKGTQETQYF
TRBV6-1	TRBJ1-4	.	.	TGTGCCATCGCGACGGGGGACGGGAATGAAAAACTGTTTTTT	CAIATGDGNEKLFF
TRBV2	TRBJ2-5	few	TRBD1	TGTGCCAGCCGGGGACAGACACAAGAGACCCAGTACTTC	CASRGQTQETQYF
TRBV11-2	TRBJ2-1	.	TRBD2	TGTGCCAGCAGCTCCGGGACTAGCGGACTCAATGAGCAGTTCTTC	CASSSGTSGLNEQFF
TRBV7-2	TRBJ1-2	.	.	TGTGCCAGCAGCTCCGGGGTCGGATACTATGGCTACACCTTC	CASSSGVGYYGYTF
TRBV5-1	TRBJ2-1	few	.	TGCGCCAGCAGCTTGGAAGCTTATCGCGAGCAGTTCTTC	CASSLEAYREQFF
TRBV7-9	TRBJ1-1	few	.	TGTGCCAGCAGCTTAGGGGAAGGTCGTGGAGCTTTCTTT	CASSLGEGRGAFF
TRBV7-2	TRBJ1-6	few	.	TGTGCCAGCAGCTTCGTACAGGGAGGATCACCCCTCCACTTT	CASSFVQGGSPLHF
TRBV20-1	TRBJ2-2	.	.	TGCAGTGCACACAGGGCGGCCGGGGAGCTGTTTTTT	CSAHRAAGELFF
TRBV4-1	TRBJ1-1	.	.	TGCGCCAGCAGCGGCAGAAACACTGAAGCTTTCTTT	CASSGRNTEAFF
TRBV7-2	TRBJ1-6	.	.	TGTGCCAGCAGCTTAGAGGGCCCCAGGAATTCACCCCTCCACTTT	CASSLEGPRNSPLHF
TRBV7-2	TRBJ2-1	few	TRBD2	TGTGCCAGCAGCTTATCCCCGACGGGGGGTACGAATGAGCAGTTCTTC	CASSLSPTGGTNEQFF
TRBV6-5	TRBJ1-2	few	.	TGTGCCAGCAGTTACTCGAACGGGCACTATGGCTACACCTTC	CASSYSNGHYGYTF
TRBV6-5	TRBJ2-3	few	.	TGTGCCAGCAGTTACTCCTCCTCCTCCGGTACGCAGTATTTT	CASSYSSSSGTQYF
TRBV27	TRBJ1-2	.	.	TGTGCCAGCAGTTTCAACGTAAACTATGGCTACACCTTC	CASSFNVNYGYTF
TRBV7-9	TRBJ1-4	.	.	TGTGCCAGCAGCCCACAGTTCCCCATGACGGGAACTAATGAAAAACTGTTTTTT	CASSPQFPMTGTNEKLFF
TRBV7-9	TRBJ2-4	few	.	TGTGCCAGCAGCTTTCTTATAGCGTCCGGACGGACAACACTAGCCAAAAACATTCAGTACTTC	CASSFLIASGRTTLAKNIQYF
TRBV4-3	TRBJ2-2	.	TRBD2	TGCGCCAGCAGCCTGGACCCCCGGGGGGACACCGGGGAGCTGTTTTTT	CASSLDPRGDTGELFF
TRBV7-8	TRBJ1-5	.	.	TGTGCCAGCAGCTTAGTTGGCAGCCTTAGCAATCAGCCCCAGCATTTT	CASSLVGSLSNQPQHF
TRBV10-3	TRBJ2-1	.	TRBD1	TGTGCCACCAGGCCGGGACAGGGGTTCAATGAGCAGTTCTTC	CATRPGQGFNEQFF
TRBV20-1	TRBJ2-2	.	.	TGCAGTGCCCTAAAGACACCGAACACCGGGGAGCTGTTTTTT	CSALKTPNTGELFF
TRBV19	TRBJ1-5	.	TRBD1	TGTGCCAGTAAGGGGGAGACAGGGGCCCTACTCCAGCATTTT	CASKGETGALLQHF
TRBV20-1	TRBJ1-1	few	TRBD1	TGCAGTGCTATCCAGGGGGCTAGGGGGGACACTGAAGCTTTCTTT	CSAIQGARGDTEAFF
TRBV15	TRBJ2-5	few	TRBD1	TGTGCCACCCTAAACCCGACAGGGACAGGGACCCAGTACTTC	CATLNPTGTGTQYF
TRBV6-2/TRBV6-3	TRBJ2-2	few	.	TGTGCCAGCAGTTACTCGACGGCTAGGGAGCTGTTTTTT	CASSYSTARELFF
TRBV5-6	TRBJ2-1	few	.	TGTGCCAGCAGCTTCATTTACAATGAGCAGTTCTTC	CASSFIYNEQFF
TRBV9	TRBJ2-7	many	.	TGTGCCAGCAGCCCAGGCTTCTACGAGCAGTACTTC	CASSPGFYEQYF
TRBV7-3	TRBJ2-1	.	.	TGTGCCAGCAGCCCTGACAAGGCCTCGTACAATGAGCAGTTCTTC	CASSPDKASYNEQFF
TRBV20-1	TRBJ1-6	.	.	TGCAGTGCTAATCAGGGGCGGACGGGTTTTTATAATTCACCCCTCCACTTT	CSANQGRTGFYNSPLHF
TRBV6-2/TRBV6-3	TRBJ2-2	few	.	TGTGCCAGCAGTTACCTCTCCCATCGGGTCTTCACCGGGGAGCTGTTTTTT	CASSYLSHRVFTGELFF
TRBV4-3	TRBJ1-2	.	.	TGCGCCAGCAGCCAAGCTCCGGGATCCTATGGCTACACCTTC	CASSQAPGSYGYTF
TRBV27	TRBJ2-3	.	TRBD1	TGTGCCAGCAGTTTATGGGGACAGGGGGCCACAGATACGCAGTATTTT	CASSLWGQGATDTQYF
TRBV3-1	TRBJ1-1	few	.	TGTGCCAGCAGCTCGACGAGGATGAACACTGAAGCTTTCTTT	CASSSTRMNTEAFF
TRBV20-1	TRBJ2-5	many	TRBD2	TGCAGTGTCAGCCGACTAGCGGGGGGCCAGGAGACCCAGTACTTC	CSVSRLAGGQETQYF
TRBV21-1	TRBJ2-7	.	.	TGTGCCAGCAGCAAAGCGCGGTACGAGCAGTACTTC	CASSKARYEQYF
TRBV3-1	TRBJ2-5	.	.	TGTGCCAGCAGCCAAGTACAGAGCCAAGAGACCCAGTACTTC	CASSQVQSQETQYF